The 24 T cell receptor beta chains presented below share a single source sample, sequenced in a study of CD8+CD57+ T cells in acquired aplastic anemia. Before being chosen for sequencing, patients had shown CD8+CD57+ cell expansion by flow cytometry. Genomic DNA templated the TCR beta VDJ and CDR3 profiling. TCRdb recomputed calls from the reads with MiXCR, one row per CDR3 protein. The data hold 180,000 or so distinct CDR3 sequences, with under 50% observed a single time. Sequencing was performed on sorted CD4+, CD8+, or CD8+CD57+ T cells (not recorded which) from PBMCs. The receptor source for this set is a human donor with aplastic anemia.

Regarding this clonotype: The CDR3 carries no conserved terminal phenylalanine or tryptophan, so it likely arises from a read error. The CDR3, as DNA: TGTGCCAGCAGCAGCGACATGGGACCGGGAGGTTCACCCCTCCACCTT. It yields the protein CASSSDMGPGGSPLHL. The genes are TRBV6-1 and TRBJ1-6, with D perhaps TRBD1 (5 bases). Trimming removed 6 bases at V and 9 bases at J, with 21 bases between. Germline-derived CDR1 and CDR2 are MNHNS and SASEGT. This CDR3 region has 16 residues.

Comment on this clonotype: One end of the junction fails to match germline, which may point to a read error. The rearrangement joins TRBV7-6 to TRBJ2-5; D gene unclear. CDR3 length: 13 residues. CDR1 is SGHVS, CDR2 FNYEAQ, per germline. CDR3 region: CASSSSPEETQHF. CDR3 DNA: TGTGCCAGCAGCTCTTCCCCTGAAGAGACCCAGCACTTC.

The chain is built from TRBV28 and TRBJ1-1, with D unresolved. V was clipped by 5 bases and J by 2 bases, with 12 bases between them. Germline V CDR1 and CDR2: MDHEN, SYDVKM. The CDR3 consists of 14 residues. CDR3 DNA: TGTGCCAGCAGTCTCCTCCGGGCCAACACTGAAGCTTTCTTT. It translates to CASSLLRANTEAFF.

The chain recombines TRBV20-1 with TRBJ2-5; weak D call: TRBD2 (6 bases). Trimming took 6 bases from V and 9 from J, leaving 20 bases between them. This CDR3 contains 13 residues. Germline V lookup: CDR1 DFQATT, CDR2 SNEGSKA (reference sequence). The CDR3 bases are TGCAGTGCCGAAGAAGGGGCCAGGGAGGCCCAGTACTTC. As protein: CSAEEGAREAQYF.

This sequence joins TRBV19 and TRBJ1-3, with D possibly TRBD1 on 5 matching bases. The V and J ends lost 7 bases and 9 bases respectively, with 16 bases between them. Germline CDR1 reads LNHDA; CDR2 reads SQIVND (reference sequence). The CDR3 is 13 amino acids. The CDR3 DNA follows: TGTGCCAGTAAGGTACACCTGAGGGGCACCATATATTTT. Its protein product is CASKVHLRGTIYF.

CDR3 in DNA: TGTGCCAGCAGTATGAGTCTTTCGAGGGCTGAAGCTTTCTTT. It codes for CASSMSLSRAEAFF. The genes are TRBV6-1 and TRBJ1-1, with unresolved D. Trimming pared 5 bases from V and 6 bases from J, leaving 16 bases between. The germline V gene has CDR1 MNHNS and CDR2 SASEGT. This CDR3 comprises 14 residues.

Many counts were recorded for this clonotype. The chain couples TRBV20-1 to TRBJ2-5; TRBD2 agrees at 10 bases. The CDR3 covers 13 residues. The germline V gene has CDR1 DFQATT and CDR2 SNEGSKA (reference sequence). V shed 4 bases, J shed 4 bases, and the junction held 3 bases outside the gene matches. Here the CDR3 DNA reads TGCAGTGCTACATGGACTAGCGGAGAGACCCAGTACTTC. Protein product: CSATWTSGETQYF.

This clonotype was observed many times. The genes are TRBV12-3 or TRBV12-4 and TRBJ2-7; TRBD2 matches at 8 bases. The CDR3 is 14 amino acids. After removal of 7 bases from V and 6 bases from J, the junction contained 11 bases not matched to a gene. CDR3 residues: CASTLGLAGSEQYF. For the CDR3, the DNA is TGTGCCAGCACCTTGGGGCTAGCGGGTTCCGAGCAGTACTTC.

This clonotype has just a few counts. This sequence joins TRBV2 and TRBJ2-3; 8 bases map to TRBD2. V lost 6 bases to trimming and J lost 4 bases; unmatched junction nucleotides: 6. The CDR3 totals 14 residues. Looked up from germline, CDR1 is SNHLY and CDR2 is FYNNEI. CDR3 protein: CASRKRELPDTQYF. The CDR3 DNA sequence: TGTGCCAGCAGGAAGCGGGAGCTCCCAGATACGCAGTATTTT. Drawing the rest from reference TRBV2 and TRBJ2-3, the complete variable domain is EPEVTQTPSHQVTQMGQEVILRCVPISNHLYFYWYRQILGQKVEFLVSFYNNEISEKSEIFDDQFSVERPDGSNFTLKIRSTKLEDSAMYFCASRKRELPDTQYFGPGTRLTVL.

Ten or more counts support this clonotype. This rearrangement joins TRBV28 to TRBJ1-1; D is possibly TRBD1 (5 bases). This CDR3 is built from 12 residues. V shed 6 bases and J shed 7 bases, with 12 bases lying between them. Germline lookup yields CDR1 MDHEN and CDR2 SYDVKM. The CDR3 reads CASSRPGGEAFF. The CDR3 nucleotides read TGTGCCAGCAGCCGACCCGGGGGTGAAGCTTTCTTT.

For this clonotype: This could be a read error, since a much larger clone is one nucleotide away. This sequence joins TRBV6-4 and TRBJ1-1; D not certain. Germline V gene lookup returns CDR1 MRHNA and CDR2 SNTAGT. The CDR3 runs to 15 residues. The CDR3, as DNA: TGTGCCAGCAGGACCCATAGACAAGGGTACACTGAAGCTCTCTTT. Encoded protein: CASRTHRQGYTEALF.

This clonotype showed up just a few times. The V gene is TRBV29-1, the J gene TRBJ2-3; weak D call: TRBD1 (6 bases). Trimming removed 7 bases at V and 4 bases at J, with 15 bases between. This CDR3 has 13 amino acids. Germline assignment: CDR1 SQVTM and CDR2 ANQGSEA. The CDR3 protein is CSELQGHPDTQYF. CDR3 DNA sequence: TGCAGCGAGCTACAGGGACACCCAGATACGCAGTATTTT.

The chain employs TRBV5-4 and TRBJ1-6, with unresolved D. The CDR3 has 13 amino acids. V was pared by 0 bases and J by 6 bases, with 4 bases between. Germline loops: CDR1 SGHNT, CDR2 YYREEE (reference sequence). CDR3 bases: TGTGCCAGCAGCTTGGGTTTTAATTCACCCCTCCACTTT. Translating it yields CASSLGFNSPLHF.

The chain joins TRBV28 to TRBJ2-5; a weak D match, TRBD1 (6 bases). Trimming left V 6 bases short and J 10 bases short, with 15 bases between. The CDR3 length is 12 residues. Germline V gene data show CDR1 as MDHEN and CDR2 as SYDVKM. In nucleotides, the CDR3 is TGTGCCAGCAGCCGGGGACAAGTGGACCAGTACTTC. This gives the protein CASSRGQVDQYF.

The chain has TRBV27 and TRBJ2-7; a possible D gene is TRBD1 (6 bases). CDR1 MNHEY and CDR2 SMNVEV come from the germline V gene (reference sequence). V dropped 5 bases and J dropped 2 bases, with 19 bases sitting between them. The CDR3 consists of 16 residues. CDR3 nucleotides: TGTGCCAGCAGTCCACTAGGGCAGGGGCCTACCTACGAGCAGTACTTC. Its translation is CASSPLGQGPTYEQYF.

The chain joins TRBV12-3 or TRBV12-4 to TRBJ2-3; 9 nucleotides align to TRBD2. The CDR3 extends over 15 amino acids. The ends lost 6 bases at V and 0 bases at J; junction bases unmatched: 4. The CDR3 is CASRTTSGSTDTQYF. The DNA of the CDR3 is TGTGCCAGCAGGACGACTAGCGGCAGCACAGATACGCAGTATTTT.

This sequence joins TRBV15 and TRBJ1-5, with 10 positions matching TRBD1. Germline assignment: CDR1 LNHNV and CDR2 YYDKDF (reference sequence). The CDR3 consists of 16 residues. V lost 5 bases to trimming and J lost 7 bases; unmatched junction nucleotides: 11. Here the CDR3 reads CATSGTGTGVRQPQHF. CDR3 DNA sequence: TGTGCCACCAGCGGTACCGGGACAGGGGTGCGCCAGCCCCAGCATTTT.

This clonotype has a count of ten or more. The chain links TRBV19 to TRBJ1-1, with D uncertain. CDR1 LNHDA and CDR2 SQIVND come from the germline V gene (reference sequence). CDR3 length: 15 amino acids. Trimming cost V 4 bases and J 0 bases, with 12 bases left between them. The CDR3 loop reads CASSTTGLMNTEAFF. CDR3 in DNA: TGTGCCAGTAGTACCACCGGGTTAATGAACACTGAAGCTTTCTTT.

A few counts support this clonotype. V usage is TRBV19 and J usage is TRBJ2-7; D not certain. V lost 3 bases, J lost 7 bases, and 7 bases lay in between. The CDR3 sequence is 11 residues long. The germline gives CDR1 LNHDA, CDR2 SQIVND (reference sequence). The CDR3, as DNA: TGTGCCAGTAGTATCGCCGGGGAGCAGTACTTC. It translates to CASSIAGEQYF.

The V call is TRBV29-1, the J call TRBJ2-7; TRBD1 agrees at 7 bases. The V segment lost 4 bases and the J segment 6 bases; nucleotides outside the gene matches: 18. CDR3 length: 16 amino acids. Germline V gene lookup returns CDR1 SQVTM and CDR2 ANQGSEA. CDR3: CSVGSAGTAFEVEQYF. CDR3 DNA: TGCAGCGTTGGCTCCGCAGGGACAGCCTTTGAAGTCGAGCAGTACTTC.

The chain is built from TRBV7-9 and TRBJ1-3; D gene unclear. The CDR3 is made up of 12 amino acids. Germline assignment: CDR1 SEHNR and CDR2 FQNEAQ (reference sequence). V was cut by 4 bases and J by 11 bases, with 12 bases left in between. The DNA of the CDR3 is TGTGCCAGCAGCTCCCGGGGATACGCCATATATTTT. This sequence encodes CASSSRGYAIYF.

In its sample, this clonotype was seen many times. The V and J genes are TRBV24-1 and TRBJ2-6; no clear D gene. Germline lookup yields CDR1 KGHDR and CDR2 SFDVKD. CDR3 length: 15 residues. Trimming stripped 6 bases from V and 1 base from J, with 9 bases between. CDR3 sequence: CATSPDGSGANVLTF. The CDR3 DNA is TGTGCCACCAGTCCAGACGGGTCTGGGGCCAACGTCCTGACTTTC.

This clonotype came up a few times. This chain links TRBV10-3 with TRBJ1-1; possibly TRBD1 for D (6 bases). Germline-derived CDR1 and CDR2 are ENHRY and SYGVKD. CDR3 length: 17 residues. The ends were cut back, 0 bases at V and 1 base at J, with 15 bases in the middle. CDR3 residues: CAISESFNRARNTEAFF. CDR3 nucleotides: TGTGCCATCAGTGAGTCCTTCAACAGGGCACGGAACACTGAAGCTTTCTTT.

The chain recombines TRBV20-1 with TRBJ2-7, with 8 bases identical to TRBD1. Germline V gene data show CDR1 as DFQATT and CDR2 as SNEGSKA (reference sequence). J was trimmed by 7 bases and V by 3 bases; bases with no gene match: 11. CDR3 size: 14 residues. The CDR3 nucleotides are TGCAGTGCTAGGGGATCGGACAGGGTGTGGGAGCAGTACTTC. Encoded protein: CSARGSDRVWEQYF.